This T cell receptor beta chain derives from a study of shared clonotypes between healthy human individuals. This CDR3 spans 15 amino acids. V was shortened by 5 bases and J by 5 bases, with 15 bases between the two germline ends. CDR1 and CDR2 (germline): MNHEY, SMNVEV (reference sequence). Here immunoSEQ multiplex PCR was the method, and the copy in TCRdb shows in-frame clones only, minus some. The data show over 2 million clones, with roughly 95% seen just once and about 1.1% held by the top ten. Concerning this clone itself: Its antigen is not known. As the CDR3 is not closed by the conserved phenylalanine or tryptophan, this likely results from a read error.

CD45RO-negative cells were positively selected for CCR7, leaving out terminally differentiated effector memory CD45RA+ cells. Study observations and caveats: Between a handful of donors, naive CD4 clonotypes were shared at a level of around 5.1%.

The chain employs TRBV27 and TRBJ1-4; TRBD1 is a possible D gene (6 bases). Source material: naive CD8+ T cells sorted from blood. The sequence came from a man between 18 and 29 years old in good health. CDR3 amino acids: CASSPRTAMNEKLFI. DNA of the CDR3: TGTGCCAGCAGTCCGCGGACAGCCATGAATGAAAAACTGTTTATT.